This record covers a single T cell receptor (beta chain). What antigen it recognizes has not been identified. Sequencing instrument: Illumina HiSeq 2000. 5'RACE template switching, by which a universal primer site and unique molecular identifiers were added, was used to make TCR beta cDNA libraries. cDNA synthesis was primed from the TCR beta constant segment, followed by two successive PCR amplification steps. On the study's bioinformatics: MIGEC handled demultiplexing of the reads and grouping by UMI, while MiTCR was used to assemble and quantify clonotypes. To remove erroneous sequences, TCR cDNA sequences were retained only when supported by two or more reads. Downstream repertoire analysis used the tcR package, and clonotypes were matched across fractions by CDR3 nucleotide sequence plus V segment. VDJmatch was used to annotate antigen specificity against VDJdb, with one amino acid substitution in CDR3 permitted. After TCRdb reprocessed the reads, each CDR3 protein sequence was kept as one row, without DNA. What appears here as the V and J calls and clone size reflects TCRdb's work, not the paper's. The sample's table lists a count of about 460,000 distinct CDR3 sequences. More than 1.4% of the sample belongs to the ten largest clones.

Inclusive of the bounding cysteine and phenylalanine, the CDR3 is 15 residues long. No DNA was logged. The germline V gene gives CDR1 as SGHDN and CDR2 as FVKESK. The data were taken from a study of T cells expressing NK-cell markers (dated by TCRdb to about 2020). About the investigation overall: TCR beta-chain repertoires were profiled in sorted CD3+CD56+NKG2C+, CD3+CD56+NKG2C- and CD3+CD56-NKG2C+ T-cell subsets from about 8 donors. Libraries were sequenced as 2 x 150 bp reads on Illumina HiSeq 2000/2500, MiSeq or NextSeq. Of the eight sequenced donors, seven were found to be HCMV-seropositive and one was found to be HCMV-seronegative. The eight sequenced donors were randomly selected healthy volunteers, three men and five women.

General study outcomes and caveats: Those dominant clonotypes were again the most abundant among CD3+CD56-NKG2C+ cells in a few donors, at roughly 28.3-60.1%. It remained unclear whether the expanded NKG2C-expressing T cell clones were specific for HCMV antigens. For five or six donors, the dominant CD3+CD56+NKG2C+ clonotypes were among the top 10 CD8+ clonotypes and accounted for roughly 1.0-8% of CD8+ T cells.

HCMV serostatus was determined by detecting HCMV-specific IgG in serum with a commercial ELISA kit. Ficoll density gradient centrifugation was used to isolate peripheral blood mononuclear cells from blood. The rearrangement combines TRBV14 with TRBJ1-4; with no DNA, the TCRdb D assignment of TRBD1 cannot be verified. The sequencing sample was made of blood T cells: a sorted CD56 or NKG2C T cell subset, CD4+ or CD8+ T cells, or bulk PBMC T cells (not recorded which). The origin of this receptor is a woman between 50 and 59 years old in good health. Donor details come from another sample of the same person, matched by shared clones. The CDR3 reads as follows: CASSLNTGTNEKLFF.